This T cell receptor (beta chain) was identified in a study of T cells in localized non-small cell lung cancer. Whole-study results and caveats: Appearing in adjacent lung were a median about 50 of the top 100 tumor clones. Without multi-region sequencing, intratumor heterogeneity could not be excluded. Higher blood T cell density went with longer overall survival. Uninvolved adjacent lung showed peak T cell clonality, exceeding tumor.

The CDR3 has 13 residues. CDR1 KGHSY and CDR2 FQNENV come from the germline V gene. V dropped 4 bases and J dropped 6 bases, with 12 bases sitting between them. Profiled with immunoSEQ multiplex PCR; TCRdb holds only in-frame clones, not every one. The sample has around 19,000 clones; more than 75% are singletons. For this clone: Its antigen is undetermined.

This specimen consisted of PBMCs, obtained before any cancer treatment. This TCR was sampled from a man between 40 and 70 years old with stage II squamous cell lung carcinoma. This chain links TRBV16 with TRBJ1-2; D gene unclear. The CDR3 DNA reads TGTGCCAGCAGCCTCGCCCGGACGGATGGCTACACCTTC. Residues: CASSLARTDGYTF.